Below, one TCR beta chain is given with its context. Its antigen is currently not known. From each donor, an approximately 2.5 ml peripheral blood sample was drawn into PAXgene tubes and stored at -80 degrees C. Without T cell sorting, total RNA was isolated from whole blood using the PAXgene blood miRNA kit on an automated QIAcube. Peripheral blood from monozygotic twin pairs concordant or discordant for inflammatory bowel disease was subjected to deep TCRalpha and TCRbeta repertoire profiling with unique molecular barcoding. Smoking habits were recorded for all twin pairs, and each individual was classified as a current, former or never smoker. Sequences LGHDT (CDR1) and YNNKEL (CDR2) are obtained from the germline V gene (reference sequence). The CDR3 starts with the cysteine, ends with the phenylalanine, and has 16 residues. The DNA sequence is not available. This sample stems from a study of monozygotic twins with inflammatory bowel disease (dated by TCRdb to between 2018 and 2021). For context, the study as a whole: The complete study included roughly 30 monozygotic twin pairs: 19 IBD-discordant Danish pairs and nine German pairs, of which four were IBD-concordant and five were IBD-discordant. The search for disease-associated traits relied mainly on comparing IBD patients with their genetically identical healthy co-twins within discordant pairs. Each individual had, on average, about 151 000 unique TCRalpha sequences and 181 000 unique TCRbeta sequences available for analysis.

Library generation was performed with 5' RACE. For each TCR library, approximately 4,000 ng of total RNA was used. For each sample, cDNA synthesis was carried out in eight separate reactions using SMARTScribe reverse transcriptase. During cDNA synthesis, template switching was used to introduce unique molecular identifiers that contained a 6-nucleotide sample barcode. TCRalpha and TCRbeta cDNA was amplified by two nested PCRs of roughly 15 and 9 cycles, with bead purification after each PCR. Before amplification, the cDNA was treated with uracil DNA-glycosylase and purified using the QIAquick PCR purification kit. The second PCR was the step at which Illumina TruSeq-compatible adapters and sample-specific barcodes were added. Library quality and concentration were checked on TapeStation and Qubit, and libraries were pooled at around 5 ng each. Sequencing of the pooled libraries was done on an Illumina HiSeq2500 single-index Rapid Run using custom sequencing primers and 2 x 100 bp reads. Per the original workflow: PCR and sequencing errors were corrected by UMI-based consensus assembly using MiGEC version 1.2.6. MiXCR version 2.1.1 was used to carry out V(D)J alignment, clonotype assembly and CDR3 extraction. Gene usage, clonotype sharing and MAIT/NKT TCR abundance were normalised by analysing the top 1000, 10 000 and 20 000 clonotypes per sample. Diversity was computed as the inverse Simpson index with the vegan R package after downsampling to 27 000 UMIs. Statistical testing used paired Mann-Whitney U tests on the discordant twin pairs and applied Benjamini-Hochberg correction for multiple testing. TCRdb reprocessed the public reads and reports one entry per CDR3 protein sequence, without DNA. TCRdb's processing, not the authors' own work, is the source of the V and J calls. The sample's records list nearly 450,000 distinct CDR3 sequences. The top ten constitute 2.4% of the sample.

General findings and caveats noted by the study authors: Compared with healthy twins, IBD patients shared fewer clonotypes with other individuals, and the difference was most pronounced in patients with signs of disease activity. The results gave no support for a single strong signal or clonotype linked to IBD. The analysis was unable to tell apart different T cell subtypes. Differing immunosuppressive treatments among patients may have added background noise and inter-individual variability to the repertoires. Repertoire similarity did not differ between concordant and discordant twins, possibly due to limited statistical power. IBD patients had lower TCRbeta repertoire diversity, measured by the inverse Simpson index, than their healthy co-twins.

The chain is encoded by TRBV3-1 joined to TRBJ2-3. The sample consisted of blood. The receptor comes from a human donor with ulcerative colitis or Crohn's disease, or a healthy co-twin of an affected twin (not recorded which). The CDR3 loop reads CASSQELGRQTDTQYF.